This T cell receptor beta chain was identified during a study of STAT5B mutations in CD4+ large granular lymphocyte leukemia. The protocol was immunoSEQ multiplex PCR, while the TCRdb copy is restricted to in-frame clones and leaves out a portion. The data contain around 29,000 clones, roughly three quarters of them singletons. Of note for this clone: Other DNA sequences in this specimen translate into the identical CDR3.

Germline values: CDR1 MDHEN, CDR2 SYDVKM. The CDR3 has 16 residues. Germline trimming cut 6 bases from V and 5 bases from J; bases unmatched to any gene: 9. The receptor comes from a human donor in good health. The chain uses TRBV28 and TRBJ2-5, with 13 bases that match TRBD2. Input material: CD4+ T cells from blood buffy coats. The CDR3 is CASRSPGTSGVETQYF. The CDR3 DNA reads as TGTGCCAGCAGATCCCCCGGGACTAGCGGGGTTGAGACCCAGTACTTC.